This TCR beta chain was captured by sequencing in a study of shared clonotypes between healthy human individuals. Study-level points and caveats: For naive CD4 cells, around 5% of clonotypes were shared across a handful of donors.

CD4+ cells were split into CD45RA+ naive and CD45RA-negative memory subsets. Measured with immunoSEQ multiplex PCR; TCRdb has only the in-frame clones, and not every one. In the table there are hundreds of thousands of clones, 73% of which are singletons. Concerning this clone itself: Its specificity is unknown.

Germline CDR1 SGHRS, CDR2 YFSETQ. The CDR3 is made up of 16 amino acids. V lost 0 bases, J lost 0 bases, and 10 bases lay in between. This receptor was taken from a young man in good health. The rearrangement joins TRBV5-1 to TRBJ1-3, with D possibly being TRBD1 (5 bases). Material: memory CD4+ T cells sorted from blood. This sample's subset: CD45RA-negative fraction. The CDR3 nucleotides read TGCGCCAGCAGCTTGGGGGGGACGCTCTCTGGAAACACCATATATTTT. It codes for CASSLGGTLSGNTIYF. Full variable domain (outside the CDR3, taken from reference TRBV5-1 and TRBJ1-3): KAGVTQTPRYLIKTRGQQVTLSCSPISGHRSVSWYQQTPGQGLQFLFEYFSETQRNKGNFPGRFSGRQFSNSRSEMNVSTLELGDSALYLCASSLGGTLSGNTIYFGEGSWLTVV.